This T cell receptor beta chain was captured by sequencing in a study of T cells in Graves' hyperthyroidism and ophthalmopathy. There are 15 residues in the CDR3. Germline V CDR1 and CDR2: LGHNA, YSLEER. Trimming removed 4 bases from V and 2 bases from J; junction bases left unmatched: 4. This clonotype was detected ten times or more. Amplified TCR beta CDR3 regions derived from RNA transcripts. The primer set for the first-round RT-PCR of the TCR CDR3 was HTBI. Using its own MiXCR run on the multiplex PCR reads, TCRdb lists one record per CDR3 protein. The table records about 350,000 distinct CDR3 sequences, 15% to 20% of them present only once.

The TCR comes from a woman aged 40 to 50 with Graves' ophthalmopathy. The rearrangement links TRBV4-3 to TRBJ2-2; 7 bases align to TRBD2. Source material: blood. The CDR3: CASSRRAGNTGELFF. The DNA of the CDR3 is TGCGCCAGCAGCCGTCGAGCGGGAAACACCGGGGAGCTGTTTTTT.